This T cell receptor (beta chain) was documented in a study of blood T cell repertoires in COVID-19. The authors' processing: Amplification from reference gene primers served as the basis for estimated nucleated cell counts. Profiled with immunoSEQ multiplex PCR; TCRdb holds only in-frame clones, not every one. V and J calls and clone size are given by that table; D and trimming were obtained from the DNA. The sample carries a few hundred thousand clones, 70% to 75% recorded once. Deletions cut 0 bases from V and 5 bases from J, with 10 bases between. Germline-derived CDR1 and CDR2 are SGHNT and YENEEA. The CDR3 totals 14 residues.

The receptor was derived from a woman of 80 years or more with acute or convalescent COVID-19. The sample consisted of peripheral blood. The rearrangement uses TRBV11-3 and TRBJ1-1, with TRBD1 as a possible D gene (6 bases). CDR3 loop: CASSLDGQRTEAFF. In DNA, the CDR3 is TGTGCCAGCAGCTTAGATGGACAGAGAACTGAAGCTTTCTTT. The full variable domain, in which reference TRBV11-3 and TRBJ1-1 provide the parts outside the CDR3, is EAGVVQSPRYKIIEKKQPVAFWCNPISGHNTLYWYLQNLGQGPELLIRYENEEAVDDSQLPKDRFSAERLKGVDSTLKIQPAELGDSAVYLCASSLDGQRTEAFFGQGTRLTVV.